This T cell receptor beta chain was retrieved from a study of OX40 agonist ivuxolimab in advanced cancers. Findings and caveats of the study: Clonal expansion by week 6 occurred in CD4+ and CD8+ blood T cells (at 0.1 to 3.0 mg/kg). Compared with others, partial responders at 0.1-3.0 mg/kg displayed clonal expansion among the lowest. Low normalized T-cell clonal expansion was also seen in some nonresponders.

Assay used: immunoSEQ multiplex PCR; TCRdb lists only in-frame clones, some missing. This sample has under 90,000 clones; roughly 86% occur once, and the top ten carry around 2.5%. Germline V gives CDR1 MNHEY, CDR2 SVGAGI. This CDR3 spans 16 amino acids. The V and J ends lost 1 base and 7 bases, in that order; junction bases with no gene match: 3. Comments on this clone: Its target is unknown.

Here the sequenced sample was CD4+ or CD8+ T cells sorted from blood, taken in a trial of the OX40 agonist ivuxolimab. The V call is TRBV6-5, the J call TRBJ2-1; 14 bases match TRBD2. This receptor was identified in an adult with an advanced solid tumor such as melanoma, head and neck, liver or kidney cancer. The CDR3 spells CASSYLGTSGGNEQFF. As DNA, the CDR3 is TGTGCCAGCAGTTACTTGGGGACTAGCGGGGGTAATGAGCAGTTCTTC.